This is a list of T cell receptor beta chains from one sample in a study of T cells after yellow fever vaccination. TCRdb ran MiXCR on the 5' RACE reads and lists one entry per CDR3 protein. The sample includes 610,000 or so distinct CDR3 sequences, roughly an eighth of them seen just once. Source: PBMCs, taken on the day of the yellow fever booster vaccination. Source of these receptors: a man aged 25 to 40 who received the YFV17D yellow fever vaccine. CDR3s include the opening cysteine and the closing phenylalanine or tryptophan. The order of the fields is J gene, V gene, D gene, clone size, CDR3 protein, CDR3 DNA. The D gene is left open where the match is weak. The size entry is marked missing in some rows and otherwise reads once, few, many or a size class.

J: TRBJ2-5; V: TRBV7-3; D: TRBD2; size: few; CDR3: CASSLGSLAGGLETQYF; DNA: TGTGCCAGCAGCTTAGGTTCGTTGGCGGGAGGACTGGAGACCCAGTACTTC
J: TRBJ2-6; V: TRBV12-3/TRBV12-4; D: TRBD2; size: -; CDR3: CASRPLAGSSGANVLTF; DNA: TGTGCCAGCAGACCACTAGCGGGGTCCTCTGGGGCCAACGTCCTGACTTTC
J: TRBJ1-2; V: TRBV12-3/TRBV12-4; D: -; size: few; CDR3: CASSLDLVSYGYTF; DNA: TGTGCCAGCAGTTTAGATTTGGTATCTTATGGCTACACCTTC
J: TRBJ2-1; V: TRBV7-9; D: TRBD2; size: -; CDR3: CASGDGAGGWNEQFF; DNA: TGTGCCAGCGGAGATGGGGCGGGAGGGTGGAATGAGCAGTTCTTC
J: TRBJ2-3; V: TRBV19; D: -; size: -; CDR3: CASSSLQVLVTDTQYF; DNA: TGTGCCAGTAGTTCTCTACAGGTACTGGTCACAGATACGCAGTATTTT
J: TRBJ2-3; V: TRBV4-3; D: TRBD1; size: -; CDR3: CVSSQEGQGTDTQYF; DNA: TGCGTCAGCAGCCAAGAGGGACAGGGGACGGATACGCAGTATTTT
J: TRBJ2-1; V: TRBV5-5; D: -; size: few; CDR3: CASNQGGTSYNEQFF; DNA: TGTGCCAGCAACCAAGGAGGGACCTCCTACAATGAGCAGTTCTTC
J: TRBJ2-1; V: TRBV5-5; D: TRBD1; size: -; CDR3: CASIAGTGGYNEQFF; DNA: TGTGCCAGCATCGCCGGGACAGGGGGGTACAATGAGCAGTTCTTC
J: TRBJ1-1; V: TRBV12-3/TRBV12-4; D: TRBD1; size: few; CDR3: CASSRGQGDPEAFF; DNA: TGTGCCAGCAGCCGAGGACAGGGGGACCCTGAAGCTTTCTTT
J: TRBJ1-1; V: TRBV19; D: -; size: -; CDR3: CASRGIGGQSEAFF; DNA: TGTGCCAGTAGGGGGATCGGGGGGCAGAGTGAAGCTTTCTTT
J: TRBJ2-6; V: TRBV27; D: TRBD2; size: -; CDR3: CASRWTSGRSGANVLTF; DNA: TGTGCCAGCAGGTGGACTAGCGGGAGGTCCGGGGCCAACGTCCTGACTTTC
J: TRBJ2-2; V: TRBV5-1; D: TRBD2; size: -; CDR3: CASMSSGTRGTGELFF; DNA: TGCGCCAGCATGAGTTCCGGGACTAGAGGCACCGGGGAGCTGTTTTTT
J: TRBJ2-7; V: TRBV11-2; D: -; size: -; CDR3: CASSLRHHEQYF; DNA: TGTGCCAGCAGCTTACGGCACCACGAGCAGTACTTC
J: TRBJ2-3; V: TRBV28; D: -; size: few; CDR3: CASSFSGLRTDTQYF; DNA: TGTGCCAGCAGTTTTTCGGGATTAAGGACAGATACGCAGTATTTT
J: TRBJ2-1; V: TRBV12-3/TRBV12-4; D: -; size: few; CDR3: CASKGGGSNEQFF; DNA: TGTGCCAGCAAAGGGGGCGGGAGCAATGAGCAGTTCTTC
J: TRBJ2-2; V: TRBV27; D: TRBD2; size: -; CDR3: CAVRTSGNTGELFF; DNA: TGTGCCGTCCGGACTAGCGGAAACACCGGGGAGCTGTTTTTT
J: TRBJ2-7; V: TRBV13; D: TRBD2; size: -; CDR3: CASNLGLAGVGEDYEQYF; DNA: TGTGCCAGCAACCTGGGACTAGCGGGAGTAGGGGAGGACTACGAGCAGTACTTC
J: TRBJ2-1; V: TRBV11-2; D: -; size: once; CDR3: CASSLDLGRSYNEQFF; DNA: TGTGCCAGCAGCTTAGATCTGGGACGATCCTACAATGAGCAGTTCTTC
J: TRBJ2-2; V: TRBV12-3/TRBV12-4; D: -; size: few; CDR3: CASKEDGLNTGELFF; DNA: TGTGCCAGCAAGGAGGATGGGCTGAACACCGGGGAGCTGTTTTTT
J: TRBJ1-5; V: TRBV7-8; D: TRBD1; size: few; CDR3: CASSRNRGWSNQPQHF; DNA: TGTGCCAGCAGCCGAAACAGGGGCTGGAGCAATCAGCCCCAGCATTTT
J: TRBJ2-7; V: TRBV5-5; D: TRBD2; size: -; CDR3: CASSLRLAGPSYEQYF; DNA: TGTGCCAGCAGCTTGCGCCTAGCGGGACCTTCCTACGAGCAGTACTTC
J: TRBJ2-1; V: TRBV7-3; D: -; size: few; CDR3: CASSPLGGEQFF; DNA: TGTGCCAGCAGCCCCCTCGGGGGTGAGCAGTTCTTC
J: TRBJ2-7; V: TRBV7-2; D: TRBD1; size: few; CDR3: CASSLFGTGGDEQYF; DNA: TGTGCCAGCAGCTTATTCGGGACAGGGGGTGACGAGCAGTACTTC
J: TRBJ2-2; V: TRBV7-3; D: -; size: few; CDR3: CASSPREAGELFF; DNA: TGTGCCAGCAGCCCCCGTGAGGCCGGGGAGCTGTTTTTT
J: TRBJ2-1; V: TRBV5-1; D: TRBD2; size: -; CDR3: CASSNSGTTRNEQFF; DNA: TGCGCCAGCAGCAATAGCGGGACGACTCGGAATGAGCAGTTCTTC
J: TRBJ2-3; V: TRBV7-9; D: TRBD1; size: many; CDR3: CASSPPGGTQYF; DNA: TGTGCCAGCAGCCCCCCAGGGGGTACGCAGTATTTT
J: TRBJ2-2; V: TRBV20-1; D: TRBD2; size: -; CDR3: CSARDRDSGESGELFF; DNA: TGCAGTGCTAGAGATCGAGACAGCGGGGAATCCGGGGAGCTGTTTTTT
J: TRBJ2-5; V: TRBV5-5; D: -; size: few; CDR3: CASSRTTPQETRYF; DNA: TGTGCCAGCAGCCGTACGACGCCACAAGAGACCCGGTACTTC
J: TRBJ1-2; V: TRBV30; D: -; size: few; CDR3: CAWSREGGVTGYTF; DNA: TGTGCCTGGAGCCGAGAGGGGGGCGTTACCGGCTACACCTTC
J: TRBJ2-1; V: TRBV6-2/TRBV6-3; D: TRBD2; size: -; CDR3: CASSYSKGPLAGFNEQFF; DNA: TGTGCCAGCAGTTACTCGAAGGGGCCACTAGCGGGCTTCAATGAGCAGTTCTTC
J: TRBJ1-6; V: TRBV10-3; D: -; size: few; CDR3: CAISDHRVDSPLHF; DNA: TGTGCCATCAGTGACCACAGGGTGGATTCACCCCTCCACTTT
J: TRBJ2-1; V: TRBV18; D: -; size: -; CDR3: CASSPGTRQGNEQFF; DNA: TGTGCCAGCTCACCGGGGACTCGACAGGGCAATGAGCAGTTCTTC
J: TRBJ2-1; V: TRBV11-2; D: -; size: few; CDR3: CASSSSATSSYEQFF; DNA: TGTGCCAGCAGCTCCTCGGCGACTAGTTCTTATGAGCAGTTCTTC
J: TRBJ2-2; V: TRBV20-1; D: TRBD2; size: -; CDR3: CSALASGRTNTGELFF; DNA: TGCAGTGCTCTAGCTAGCGGGAGGACGAACACCGGGGAGCTGTTTTTT
J: TRBJ2-7; V: TRBV10-3; D: TRBD1; size: few; CDR3: CAISKGQGSYEQYF; DNA: TGTGCCATCAGCAAGGGACAGGGGTCCTACGAGCAGTACTTC
J: TRBJ2-2; V: TRBV7-3; D: TRBD1; size: few; CDR3: CASSLKRGRAGELFF; DNA: TGTGCCAGCAGCTTAAAAAGGGGGCGCGCCGGGGAGCTGTTTTTT
J: TRBJ2-1; V: TRBV9; D: TRBD2; size: -; CDR3: CASSGPGLGRYGNEQFF; DNA: TGTGCCAGCAGTGGCCCGGGACTAGGACGGTATGGTAATGAGCAGTTCTTC
J: TRBJ1-1; V: TRBV5-1; D: -; size: few; CDR3: CASSETANTEAFF; DNA: TGCGCCAGCAGCGAGACAGCGAACACTGAAGCTTTCTTT
J: TRBJ2-5; V: TRBV20-1; D: -; size: many; CDR3: CSARPGGETQYF; DNA: TGCAGTGCTAGACCCGGGGGCGAGACCCAGTACTTC
J: TRBJ2-1; V: TRBV7-2; D: -; size: -; CDR3: CASSSRSRDDEQFF; DNA: TGTGCCAGCAGCTCGCGGTCCCGGGATGATGAGCAGTTCTTC
J: TRBJ2-7; V: TRBV9; D: -; size: few; CDR3: CASSPQAGTAYEQYF; DNA: TGTGCCAGCAGCCCCCAGGCGGGGACAGCCTACGAGCAGTACTTC
J: TRBJ1-1; V: TRBV10-3; D: -; size: -; CDR3: CAISEPSNTEAFF; DNA: TGTGCCATCAGTGAACCATCGAACACTGAAGCTTTCTTT
J: TRBJ2-2; V: TRBV12-3/TRBV12-4; D: -; size: few; CDR3: CASSTRTAGGELFF; DNA: TGTGCCAGCAGTACCAGGACGGCTGGTGGGGAGCTGTTTTTT
J: TRBJ1-1; V: TRBV5-1; D: -; size: -; CDR3: CASSPNESSGEF; DNA: TGCGCCAGCAGCCCGAATGAATCTTCAGGTGAATTT
J: TRBJ2-2; V: TRBV12-3/TRBV12-4; D: -; size: -; CDR3: CASRSTSTGELFF; DNA: TGTGCCAGCAGGTCTACTAGCACCGGGGAGCTGTTTTTT
J: TRBJ2-7; V: TRBV30; D: TRBD2; size: -; CDR3: CAWSVKAGGLEEQYF; DNA: TGTGCCTGGAGTGTAAAAGCGGGAGGGCTAGAAGAGCAGTACTTC
J: TRBJ2-1; V: TRBV18; D: -; size: few; CDR3: CASSIGLAGNEQFF; DNA: TGTGCCAGCTCAATAGGACTCGCCGGGAATGAGCAGTTCTTC
J: TRBJ2-7; V: TRBV27; D: TRBD2; size: -; CDR3: CASRLSSGRDYEQYF; DNA: TGTGCCAGCAGACTATCTAGCGGGAGGGACTACGAGCAGTACTTC
J: TRBJ1-1; V: TRBV3-1; D: -; size: -; CDR3: CASSPRSLMNTEAFF; DNA: TGTGCCAGCAGCCCGCGCAGCCTGATGAACACTGAAGCTTTCTTT
J: TRBJ1-1; V: TRBV7-9; D: TRBD1; size: few; CDR3: CASSLTGDGMNTEAFF; DNA: TGTGCCAGCAGCCTAACAGGGGATGGCATGAACACTGAAGCTTTCTTT
J: TRBJ2-1; V: TRBV12-3/TRBV12-4; D: -; size: -; CDR3: CASTESGGGEQFF; DNA: TGTGCCAGCACCGAGAGTGGTGGGGGTGAGCAGTTCTTC
J: TRBJ1-5; V: TRBV7-8; D: TRBD1; size: few; CDR3: CASSFSSFGTGSEDNQPQHF; DNA: TGTGCCAGCAGCTTCAGTTCGTTTGGGACAGGCTCAGAGGACAATCAGCCCCAGCATTTT
J: TRBJ2-1; V: TRBV20-1; D: TRBD2; size: -; CDR3: CSASGREGWNEQFF; DNA: TGCAGTGCTAGCGGGCGGGAGGGGTGGAATGAGCAGTTCTTC
J: TRBJ2-7; V: TRBV5-1; D: -; size: -; CDR3: CASSLGHQPYEQYF; DNA: TGCGCCAGCAGTTTGGGACACCAGCCCTACGAGCAGTACTTC
J: TRBJ1-2; V: TRBV6-5; D: TRBD1; size: few; CDR3: CASIRTGGARGYTF; DNA: TGTGCCAGCATTAGAACAGGGGGCGCGCGGGGCTACACCTTC
J: TRBJ2-2; V: TRBV9; D: -; size: -; CDR3: CATGGLNTGELFF; DNA: TGTGCCACGGGTGGTTTGAACACCGGGGAGCTGTTTTTT
J: TRBJ2-3; V: TRBV12-3/TRBV12-4; D: -; size: -; CDR3: CASTTLRDKRASTDTQYF; DNA: TGTGCCAGCACCACCCTCCGGGACAAAAGAGCTAGCACAGATACGCAGTATTTT
J: TRBJ2-3; V: TRBV5-1; D: -; size: -; CDR3: CASSLFGLPEDTQYF; DNA: TGCGCCAGCAGCTTATTCGGTCTCCCAGAAGATACGCAGTATTTT
J: TRBJ2-7; V: TRBV21-1; D: -; size: few; CDR3: CASSAGPQRSYEQYF; DNA: TGTGCCAGCAGCGCCGGGCCACAGCGCTCCTACGAGCAGTACTTC
J: TRBJ2-7; V: TRBV6-5; D: TRBD2; size: many; CDR3: CASSLGGRARYEQYF; DNA: TGTGCCAGCAGTTTAGGCGGGAGGGCGAGGTACGAGCAGTACTTC